This T cell receptor beta chain appears in the sequencing data of a study of T cells after yellow fever vaccination. Notes on the study in general: Boosting was followed by the reappearance of most primary-vaccination clones (about 96% CD4, around 86% CD8). By day 5 rather than day 15, the secondary response had peaked, though it was weaker.

Researchers made TCR cDNA using 5'RACE template switching, and this step added a universal primer site and UMIs. TCRdb redid the calling of the 5' RACE reads with MiXCR, one entry per CDR3 protein. The top ten clones hold 2.2% of a sample with about 69,000 distinct CDR3 sequences, approximately 6.2% of them seen once. This clonotype was found many times. No antigen is known for it. This TCR came from a man between 18 and 29 years old who received the YFV17D yellow fever vaccine. The source material was CD4+ T cells sorted from PBMCs, sampled around 15 days after the first yellow fever vaccination.

The CDR3 sequence: CASSLVSLSSRNEQFF. The DNA of the CDR3 is TGTGCCAGCAGCCTCGTTAGCTTGAGTTCCCGCAATGAGCAGTTCTTC. This rearrangement joins TRBV7-2 to TRBJ2-1; D gene uncertain. The CDR3 is 16 residues long. V lost 5 bases and J lost 6, with 20 bases in between. Germline values: CDR1 SGHTA, CDR2 FQGNSA.